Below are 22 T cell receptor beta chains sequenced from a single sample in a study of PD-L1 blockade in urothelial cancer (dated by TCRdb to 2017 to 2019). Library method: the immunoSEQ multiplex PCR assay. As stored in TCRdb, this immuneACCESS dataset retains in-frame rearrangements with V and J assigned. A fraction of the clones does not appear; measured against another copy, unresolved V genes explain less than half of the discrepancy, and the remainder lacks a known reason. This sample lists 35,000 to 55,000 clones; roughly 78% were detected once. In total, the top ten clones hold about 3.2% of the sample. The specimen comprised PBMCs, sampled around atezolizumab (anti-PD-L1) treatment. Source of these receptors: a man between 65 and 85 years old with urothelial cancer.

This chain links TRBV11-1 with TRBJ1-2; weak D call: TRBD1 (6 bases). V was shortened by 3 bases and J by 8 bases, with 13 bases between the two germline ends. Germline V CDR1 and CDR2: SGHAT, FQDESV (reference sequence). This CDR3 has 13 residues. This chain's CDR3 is CASSLDRSRGYTF. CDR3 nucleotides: TGTGCCAGCAGCTTGGACAGATCTAGAGGCTACACCTTC.

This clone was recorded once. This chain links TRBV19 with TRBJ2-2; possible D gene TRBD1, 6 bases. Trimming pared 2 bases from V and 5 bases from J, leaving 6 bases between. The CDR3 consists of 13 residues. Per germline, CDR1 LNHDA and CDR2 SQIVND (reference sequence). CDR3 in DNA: TGTGCCAGTAGTATAAGGGGGACCGGGGAGCTGTTTTTT. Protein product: CASSIRGTGELFF.

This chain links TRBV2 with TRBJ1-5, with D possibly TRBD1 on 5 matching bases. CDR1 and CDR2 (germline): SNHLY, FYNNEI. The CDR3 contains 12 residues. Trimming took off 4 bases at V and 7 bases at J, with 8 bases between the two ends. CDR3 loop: CASSGGRQPQHF. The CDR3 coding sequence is TGTGCCAGCAGTGGGGGGAGGCAGCCCCAGCATTTT.

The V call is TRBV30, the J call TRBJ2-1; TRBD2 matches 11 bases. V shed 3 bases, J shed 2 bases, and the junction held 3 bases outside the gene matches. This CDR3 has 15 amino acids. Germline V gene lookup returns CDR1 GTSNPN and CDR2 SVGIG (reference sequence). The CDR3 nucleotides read TGTGCCTGGAGGGTTAGCGGGGGGGCCTACAATGAGCAGTTCTTC. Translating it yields CAWRVSGGAYNEQFF.

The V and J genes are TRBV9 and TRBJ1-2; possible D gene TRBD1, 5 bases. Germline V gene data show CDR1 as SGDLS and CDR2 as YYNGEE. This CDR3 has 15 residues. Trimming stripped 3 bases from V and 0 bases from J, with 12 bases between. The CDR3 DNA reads TGTGCCAGCAGCGCACAGGCAACTCCTAACTATGGCTACACCTTC. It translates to CASSAQATPNYGYTF.

CDR3 nucleotide sequence: TGTGCCAGCCGATCTGGTAGCGGGGAGAGGAGGGAGACCCAGTACTTC. This sequence encodes CASRSGSGERRETQYF. This chain connects TRBV18 to TRBJ2-5, with TRBD2 matching 8 bases. CDR3 size: 16 residues. CDR1 is KGHSH and CDR2 is LQKENI in the germline V gene. Losses at the gene ends were 8 bases for V and 5 bases for J; bases not matched to a gene: 16.

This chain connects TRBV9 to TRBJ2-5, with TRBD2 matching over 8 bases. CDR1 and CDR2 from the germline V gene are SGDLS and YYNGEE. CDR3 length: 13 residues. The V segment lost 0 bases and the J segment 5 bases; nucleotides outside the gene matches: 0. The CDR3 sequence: CASSVAGGETQYF. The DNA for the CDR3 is TGTGCCAGCAGCGTAGCGGGGGGGGAGACCCAGTACTTC. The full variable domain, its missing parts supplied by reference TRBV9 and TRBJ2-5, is DSGVTQTPKHLITATGQRVTLRCSPRSGDLSVYWYQQSLDQGLQFLIQYYNGEERAKGNILERFSAQQFPDLHSELNLSSLELGDSALYFCASSVAGGETQYFGPGTRLLVL.

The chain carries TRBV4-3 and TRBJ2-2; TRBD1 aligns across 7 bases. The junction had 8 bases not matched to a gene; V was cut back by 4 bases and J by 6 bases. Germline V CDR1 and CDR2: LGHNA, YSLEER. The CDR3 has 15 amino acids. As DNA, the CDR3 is TGCGCCAGCAGCCTTACAGGGGAGTCCGCCGGGGAGCTGTTTTTT. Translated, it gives CASSLTGESAGELFF.

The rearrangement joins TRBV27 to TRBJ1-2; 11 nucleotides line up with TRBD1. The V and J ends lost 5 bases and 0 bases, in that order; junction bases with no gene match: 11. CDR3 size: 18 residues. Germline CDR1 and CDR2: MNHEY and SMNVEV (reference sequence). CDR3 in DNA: TGTGCCAGCAGTCCCCGGGGACAGGGGGTCTCCTCTAACTATGGCTACACCTTC. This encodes CASSPRGQGVSSNYGYTF.

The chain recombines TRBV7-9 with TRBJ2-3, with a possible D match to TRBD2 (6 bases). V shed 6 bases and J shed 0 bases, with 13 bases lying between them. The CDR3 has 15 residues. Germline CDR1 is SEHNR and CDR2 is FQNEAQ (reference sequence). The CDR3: CASSPTGGSTDTQYF. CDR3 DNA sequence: TGTGCCAGCAGTCCCACCGGGGGAAGCACAGATACGCAGTATTTT.

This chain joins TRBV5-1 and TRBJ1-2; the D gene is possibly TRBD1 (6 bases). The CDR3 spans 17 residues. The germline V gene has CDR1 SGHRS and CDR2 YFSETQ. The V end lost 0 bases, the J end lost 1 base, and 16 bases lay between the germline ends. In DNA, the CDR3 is TGCGCCAGCAGCTTGGGTGGGACATACCGAATTAACTATGGCTACACCTTC. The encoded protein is CASSLGGTYRINYGYTF.

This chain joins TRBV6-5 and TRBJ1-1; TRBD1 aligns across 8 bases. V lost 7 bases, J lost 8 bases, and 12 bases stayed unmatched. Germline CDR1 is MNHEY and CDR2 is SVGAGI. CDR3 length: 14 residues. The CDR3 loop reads CASKTGAHLREAFF. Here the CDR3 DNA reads TGTGCCAGCAAGACAGGGGCCCACCTTAGGGAAGCTTTCTTT.

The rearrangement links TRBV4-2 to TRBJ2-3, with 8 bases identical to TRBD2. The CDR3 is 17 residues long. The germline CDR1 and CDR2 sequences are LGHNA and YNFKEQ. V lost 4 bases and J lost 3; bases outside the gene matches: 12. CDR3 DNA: TGTGCCAGCAGCCTTCACTTGGGACTAGGGGGGACAGATACGCAGTATTTT. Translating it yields CASSLHLGLGGTDTQYF.

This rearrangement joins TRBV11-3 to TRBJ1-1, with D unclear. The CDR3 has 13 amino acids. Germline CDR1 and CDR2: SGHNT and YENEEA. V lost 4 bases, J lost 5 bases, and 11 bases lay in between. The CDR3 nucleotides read TGTGCCAGCAGCTCCGGAAGGCGGACTGAAGCTTTCTTT. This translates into CASSSGRRTEAFF.

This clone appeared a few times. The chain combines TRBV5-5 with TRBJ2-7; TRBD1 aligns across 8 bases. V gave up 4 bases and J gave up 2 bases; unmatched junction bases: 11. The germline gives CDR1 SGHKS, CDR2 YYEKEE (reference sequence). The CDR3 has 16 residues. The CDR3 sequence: CASSNQQRTGTYEQYF. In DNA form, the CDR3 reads TGTGCCAGCAGCAACCAACAGAGGACAGGGACCTACGAGCAGTACTTC.

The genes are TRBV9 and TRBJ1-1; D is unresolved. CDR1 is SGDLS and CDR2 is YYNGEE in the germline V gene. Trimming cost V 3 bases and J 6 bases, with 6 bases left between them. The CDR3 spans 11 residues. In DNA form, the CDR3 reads TGTGCCAGCAGCGATGGGCCTGAAGCTTTCTTT. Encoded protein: CASSDGPEAFF.

The CDR3 coding sequence is TGTGCCAGCAGGACTTACTACAATGAGCAGTTCTTC. Its translation is CASRTYYNEQFF. The J gene is TRBJ2-1, the V gene TRBV28, with D uncertain. CDR1 is MDHEN and CDR2 is SYDVKM in the germline V gene. The CDR3 length is 12 residues. Trimming removed 6 bases at V and 3 bases at J, with 6 bases between.

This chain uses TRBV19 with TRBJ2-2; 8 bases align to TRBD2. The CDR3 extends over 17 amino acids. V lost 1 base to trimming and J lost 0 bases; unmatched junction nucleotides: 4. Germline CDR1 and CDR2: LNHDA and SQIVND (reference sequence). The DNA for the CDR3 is TGTGCCAGTAGTATAGCCAGCGGGGGACCGAACACCGGGGAGCTGTTTTTT. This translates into CASSIASGGPNTGELFF.

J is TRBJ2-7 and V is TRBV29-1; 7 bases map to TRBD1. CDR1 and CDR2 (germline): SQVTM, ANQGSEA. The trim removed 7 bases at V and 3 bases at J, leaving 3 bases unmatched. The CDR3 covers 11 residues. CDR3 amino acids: CSARGYYEQYF. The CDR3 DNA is TGCAGCGCCAGGGGGTACTACGAGCAGTACTTC.

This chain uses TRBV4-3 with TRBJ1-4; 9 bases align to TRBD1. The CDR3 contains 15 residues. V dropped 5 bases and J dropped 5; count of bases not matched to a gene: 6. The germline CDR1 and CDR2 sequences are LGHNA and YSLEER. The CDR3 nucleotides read TGCGCCAGCAGCGGAGCGGACAGGGGCAATGAAAAACTGTTTTTT. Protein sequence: CASSGADRGNEKLFF.

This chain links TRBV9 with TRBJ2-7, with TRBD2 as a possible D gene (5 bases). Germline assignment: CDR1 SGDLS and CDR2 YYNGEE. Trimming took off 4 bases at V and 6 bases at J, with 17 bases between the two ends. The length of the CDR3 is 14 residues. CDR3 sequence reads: CASSLGPGGFEQYF. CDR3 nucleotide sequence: TGTGCCAGCAGCCTTGGGCCGGGCGGGTTCGAGCAGTACTTC.

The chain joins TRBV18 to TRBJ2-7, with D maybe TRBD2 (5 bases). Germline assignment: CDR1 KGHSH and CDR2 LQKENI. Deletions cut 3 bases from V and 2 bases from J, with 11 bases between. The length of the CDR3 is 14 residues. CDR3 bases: TGTGCCAGCTCACCGAAGAGGGCAACCTACGAGCAGTACTTC. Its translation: CASSPKRATYEQYF.